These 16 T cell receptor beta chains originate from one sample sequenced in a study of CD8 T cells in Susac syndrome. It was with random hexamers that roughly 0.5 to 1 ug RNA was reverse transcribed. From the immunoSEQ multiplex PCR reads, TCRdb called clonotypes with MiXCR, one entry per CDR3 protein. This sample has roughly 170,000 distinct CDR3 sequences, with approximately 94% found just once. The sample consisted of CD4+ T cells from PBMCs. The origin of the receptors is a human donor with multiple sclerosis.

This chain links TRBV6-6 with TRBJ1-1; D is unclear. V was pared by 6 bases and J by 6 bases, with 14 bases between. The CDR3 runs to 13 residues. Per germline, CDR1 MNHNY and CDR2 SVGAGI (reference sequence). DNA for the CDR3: TGTGCCAGCAGCAAACTAGAGGGCGCTGAAGCTTTCTTT. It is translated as CASSKLEGAEAFF.

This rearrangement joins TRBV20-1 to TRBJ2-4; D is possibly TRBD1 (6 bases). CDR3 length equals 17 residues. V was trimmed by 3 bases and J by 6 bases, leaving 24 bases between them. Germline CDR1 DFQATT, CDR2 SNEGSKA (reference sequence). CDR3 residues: CSASLLFMTGRSNIQYF. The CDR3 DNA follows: TGCAGTGCTAGCCTTCTATTCATGACAGGCCGATCAAACATTCAGTACTTC.

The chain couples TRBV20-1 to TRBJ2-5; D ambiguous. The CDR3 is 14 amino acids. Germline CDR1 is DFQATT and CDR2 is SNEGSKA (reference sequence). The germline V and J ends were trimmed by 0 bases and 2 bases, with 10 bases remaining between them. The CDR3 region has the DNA TGCAGTGCTAGAGATCTGCAGGTTCAAGAGACCCAGTACTTC. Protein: CSARDLQVQETQYF.

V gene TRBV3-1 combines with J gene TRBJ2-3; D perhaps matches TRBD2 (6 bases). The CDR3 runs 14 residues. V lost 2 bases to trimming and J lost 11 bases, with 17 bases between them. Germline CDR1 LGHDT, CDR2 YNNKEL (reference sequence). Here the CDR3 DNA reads TGTGCCAGCAGCCAATCGCGGGCTAGCGTGGAGCAGTATTTT. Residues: CASSQSRASVEQYF.

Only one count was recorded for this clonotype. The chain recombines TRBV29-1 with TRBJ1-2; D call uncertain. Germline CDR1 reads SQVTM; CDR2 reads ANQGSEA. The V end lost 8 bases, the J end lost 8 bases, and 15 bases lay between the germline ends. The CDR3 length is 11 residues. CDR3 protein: CSSDLEGGYTF. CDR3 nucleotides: TGCAGCTCTGACCTGGAGGGCGGCTACACCTTC.

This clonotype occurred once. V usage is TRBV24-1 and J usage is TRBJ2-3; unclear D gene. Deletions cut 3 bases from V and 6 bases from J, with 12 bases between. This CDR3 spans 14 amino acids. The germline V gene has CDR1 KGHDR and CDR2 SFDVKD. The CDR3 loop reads CATSDPNLVDTQYF. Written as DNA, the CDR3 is TGTGCCACCAGTGATCCAAATTTAGTTGATACGCAGTATTTT.

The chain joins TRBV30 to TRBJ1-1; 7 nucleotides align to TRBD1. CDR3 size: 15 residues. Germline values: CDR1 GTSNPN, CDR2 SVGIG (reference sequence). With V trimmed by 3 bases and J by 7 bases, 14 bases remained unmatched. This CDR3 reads CAWSASSAGGGEAFF. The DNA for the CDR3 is TGTGCCTGGAGCGCCTCATCGGCAGGGGGGGGTGAAGCTTTCTTT.

Here the CDR3 reads CASSLVGPSYEQYF. DNA of the CDR3: TGTGCCAGCAGTTTAGTGGGACCTTCCTACGAGCAGTACTTC. V and J are TRBV28 and TRBJ2-7; perhaps D is TRBD1 or TRBD2 (5 bases each). V lost 2 bases, J lost 1 base, and 9 bases lay in between. The CDR3 has 14 residues. CDR1 MDHEN and CDR2 SYDVKM come from the germline V gene. Based on the CDR3 plus reference TRBV28 and TRBJ2-7, the full variable domain is DVKVTQSSRYLVKRTGEKVFLECVQDMDHENMFWYRQDPGLGLRLIYFSYDVKMKEKGDIPEGYSVSREKKERFSLILESASTNQTSMYLCASSLVGPSYEQYFGPGTRLTVT.

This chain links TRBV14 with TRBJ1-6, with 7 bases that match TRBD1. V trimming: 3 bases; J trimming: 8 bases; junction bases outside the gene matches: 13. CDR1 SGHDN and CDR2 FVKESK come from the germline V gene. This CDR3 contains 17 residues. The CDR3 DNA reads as TGTGCCAGCAGCCACCGGGACAGTCCACCCAGGCATTCACCCCTCCACTTT. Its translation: CASSHRDSPPRHSPLHF.

The CDR3 DNA follows: TGTGCCAGCAGCCGGGAGCGTCGGGATACGCAGTATTTT. Residues: CASSRERRDTQYF. The V and J genes are TRBV13 and TRBJ2-3; D might be TRBD2 (6 bases). Germline lookup yields CDR1 PRHDT and CDR2 FYEKMQ (reference sequence). There are 13 residues in the CDR3. Trimming removed 5 bases at V and 6 bases at J, with 12 bases between.

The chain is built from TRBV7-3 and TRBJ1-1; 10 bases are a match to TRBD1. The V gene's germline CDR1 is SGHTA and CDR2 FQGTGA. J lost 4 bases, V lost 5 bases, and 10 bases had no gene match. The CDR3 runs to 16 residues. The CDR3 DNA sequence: TGTGCCAGCAGCCCCCGGGACAGGGGAGCCTTCACTGAAGCTTTCTTT. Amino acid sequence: CASSPRDRGAFTEAFF.

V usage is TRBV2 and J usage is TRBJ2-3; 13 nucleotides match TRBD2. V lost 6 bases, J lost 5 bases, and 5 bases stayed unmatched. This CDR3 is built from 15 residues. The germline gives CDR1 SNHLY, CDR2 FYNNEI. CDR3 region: CASRELAGGRDTQYF. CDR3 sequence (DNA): TGTGCCAGCAGGGAACTAGCGGGAGGGCGAGATACGCAGTATTTT.

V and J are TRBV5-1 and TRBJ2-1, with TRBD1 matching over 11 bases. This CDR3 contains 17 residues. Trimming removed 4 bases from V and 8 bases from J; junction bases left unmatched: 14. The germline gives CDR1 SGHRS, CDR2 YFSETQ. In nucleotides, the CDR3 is TGCGCCAGCAGCAGCCTGAAAGGACAGGGGGCGAGGGATGAGCAGTTCTTC. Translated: CASSSLKGQGARDEQFF.

CDR3 amino acids: CASSSAGSHHGYTF. CDR3 bases: TGTGCCAGCAGTTCTGCAGGGTCCCATCATGGCTACACCTTC. This sequence joins TRBV12-3 or TRBV12-4 and TRBJ1-2; TRBD1 might be the D (5 bases). Between the trimmed V and J ends, which lost 4 bases and 6 bases, there was a span of 15 bases. The length of the CDR3 is 14 residues.

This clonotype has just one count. The CDR3 here is CASLPGGSNYEQYF. CDR3 bases: TGTGCCAGTCTGCCGGGCGGCTCGAACTACGAGCAGTACTTC. The chain employs TRBV12-3 or TRBV12-4 and TRBJ2-7; D call uncertain. The CDR3 consists of 14 residues. V dropped 9 bases and J dropped 3 bases, with 18 bases sitting between them.

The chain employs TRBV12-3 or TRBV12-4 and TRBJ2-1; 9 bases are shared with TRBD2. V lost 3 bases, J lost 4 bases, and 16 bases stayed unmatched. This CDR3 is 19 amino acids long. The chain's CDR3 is CASSFFNGGAGGLYNEQFF. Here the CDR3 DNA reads TGTGCCAGCAGTTTTTTTAATGGTGGAGCGGGAGGATTATACAATGAGCAGTTCTTC.